The clone carrying this T cell receptor beta chain was seen at least ten times. The target antigen is unknown. This record belongs to a study of spatial heterogeneity in lung cancer. Study summary: Detection consistently captured more beta-chain sequences than alpha-chain sequences. The study's findings and limits: Whereas they appeared in blood less at follow-up, ubiquitous expanded tumor TCRs appeared there more at resection.

Per the germline V gene, CDR1 is SQVTM and CDR2 is ANQGSEA. The CDR3 contains 14 residues. V was pared by 1 base and J by 3 bases, with 11 bases between. Documented time point: sample taken at primary tumor resection. Whole RNA from tumor, nontumor lung or frozen PBMC was sequenced unsorted. The donor group consisted of roughly 70 patients who had untreated, early-stage non-small cell lung cancer. Individually, TCR cDNA molecules were each labelled with a unique molecular identifier. TCRdb re-called the 5' RACE reads with MiXCR, one entry per CDR3 protein. Here the sample spans roughly 14,000 distinct CDR3 sequences, about 9.5% being singletons.

The material was PBMCs, obtained at surgery. The chain couples TRBV29-1 to TRBJ2-3; D may be TRBD1 (5 bases). The TCR was taken from a male donor with early-stage non-small cell lung cancer. For the CDR3, the DNA is TGCAGCGTTGAAGGAAGGGGCAGGACAGATACGCAGTATTTT. Amino acids: CSVEGRGRTDTQYF.